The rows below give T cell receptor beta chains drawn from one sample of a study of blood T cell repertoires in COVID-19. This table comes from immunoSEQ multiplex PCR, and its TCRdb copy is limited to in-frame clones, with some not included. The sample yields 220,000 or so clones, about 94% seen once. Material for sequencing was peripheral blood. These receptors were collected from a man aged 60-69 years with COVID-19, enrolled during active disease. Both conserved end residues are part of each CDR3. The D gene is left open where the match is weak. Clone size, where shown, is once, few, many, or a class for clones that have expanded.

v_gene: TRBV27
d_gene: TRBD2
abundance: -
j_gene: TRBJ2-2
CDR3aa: CASRSTSRAGELFF
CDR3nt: TGTGCCAGCAGATCGACTAGCCGCGCCGGGGAGCTGTTTTTT

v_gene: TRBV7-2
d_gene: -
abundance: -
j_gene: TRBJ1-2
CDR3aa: CASSRGGSGNYGYTF
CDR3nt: TGTGCCAGCAGCCGGGGGGGGAGTGGAAACTATGGCTACACCTTC

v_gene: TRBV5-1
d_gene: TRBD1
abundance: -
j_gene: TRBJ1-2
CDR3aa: CASRNTGTGLIYGYTF
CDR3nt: TGCGCCAGCAGAAATACCGGGACAGGGCTCATCTATGGCTACACCTTC

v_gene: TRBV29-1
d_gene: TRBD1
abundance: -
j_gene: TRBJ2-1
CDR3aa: CSVEGRDRVFVGEQFF
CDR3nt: TGCAGCGTTGAAGGACGGGACAGGGTTTTTGTCGGTGAGCAGTTCTTC

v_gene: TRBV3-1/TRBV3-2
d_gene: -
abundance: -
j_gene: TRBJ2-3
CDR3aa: CASSLSEGGIGTQYF
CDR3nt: TGTGCCAGCAGCCTCAGTGAGGGGGGGATAGGTACGCAGTATTTT

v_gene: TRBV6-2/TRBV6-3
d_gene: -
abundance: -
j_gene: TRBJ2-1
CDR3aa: CASSYLGTGDEQFF
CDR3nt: TGTGCCAGCAGTTACTTGGGGACGGGAGACGAGCAGTTCTTC

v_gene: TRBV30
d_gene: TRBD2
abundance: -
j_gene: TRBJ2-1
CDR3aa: CAWSARTSGRTLQFF
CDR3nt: TGTGCCTGGAGCGCCCGGACTAGCGGGAGGACCCTACAGTTCTTC

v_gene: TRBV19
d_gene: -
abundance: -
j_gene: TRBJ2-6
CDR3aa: CASSAHARVSGANVLTF
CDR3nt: TGTGCCAGTAGTGCCCATGCCAGGGTCTCCGGGGCCAACGTCCTGACTTTC

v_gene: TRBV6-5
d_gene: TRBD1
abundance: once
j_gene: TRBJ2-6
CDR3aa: CASSTGAGANVLTF
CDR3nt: TGTGCCAGCAGTACAGGGGCTGGGGCCAACGTCCTGACTTTC

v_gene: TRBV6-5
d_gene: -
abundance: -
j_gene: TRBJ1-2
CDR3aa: CASSYFGGGYGYTF
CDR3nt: TGTGCCAGCAGTTACTTTGGGGGCGGCTATGGCTACACCTTC

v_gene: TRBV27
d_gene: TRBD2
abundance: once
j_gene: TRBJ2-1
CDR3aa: CASSSSGLAGKGEQFF
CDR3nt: TGTGCCAGCAGTTCCTCGGGACTAGCGGGAAAGGGTGAGCAGTTCTTC

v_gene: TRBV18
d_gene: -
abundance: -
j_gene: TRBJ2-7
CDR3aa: CASSPLNIQGRSYEQYF
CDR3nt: TGTGCCAGCTCACCACTTAATATCCAGGGCCGCTCCTACGAGCAGTACTTC

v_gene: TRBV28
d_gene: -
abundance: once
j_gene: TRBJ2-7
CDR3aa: CASSLGGPSDYEQYF
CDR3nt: TGTGCCAGCAGTTTGGGGGGGCCCTCCGACTACGAGCAGTACTTC

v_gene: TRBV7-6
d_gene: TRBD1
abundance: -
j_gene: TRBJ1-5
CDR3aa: CASSLQGGNQPQHF
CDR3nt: TGTGCCAGCAGCTTACAGGGGGGCAATCAGCCCCAGCATTTT

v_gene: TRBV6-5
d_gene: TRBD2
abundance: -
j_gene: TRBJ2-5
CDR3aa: CASRPSGTKGTQYF
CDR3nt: TGTGCCAGCAGGCCTAGCGGGACTAAAGGGACCCAGTACTTC

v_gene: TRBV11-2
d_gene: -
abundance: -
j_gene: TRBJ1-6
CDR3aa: CASSPDRLWSLHF
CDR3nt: TGTGCCAGCAGCCCCGACAGGTTATGGTCCCTCCACTTT

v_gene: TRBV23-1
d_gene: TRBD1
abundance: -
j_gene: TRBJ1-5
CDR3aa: CASSQAGGAGQPQHF
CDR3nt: TGCGCCAGCAGTCAAGCAGGGGGCGCGGGTCAGCCCCAGCATTTT

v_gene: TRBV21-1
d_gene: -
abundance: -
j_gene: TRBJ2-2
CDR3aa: CASSKSPDSCSNTGELFF
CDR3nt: TGTGCCAGCAGCAAGTCACCTGACAGTTGCTCGAACACCGGGGAGCTGTTTTTT

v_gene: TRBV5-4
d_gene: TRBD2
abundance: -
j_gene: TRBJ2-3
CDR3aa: CASSWTSGDTQYF
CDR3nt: TGTGCCAGCAGCTGGACTAGCGGTGATACGCAGTATTTT

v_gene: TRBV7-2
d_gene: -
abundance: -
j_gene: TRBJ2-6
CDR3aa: CASSGQWGPAGANVLTF
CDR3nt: TGTGCCAGCAGCGGCCAGTGGGGCCCCGCTGGGGCCAACGTCCTGACTTTC

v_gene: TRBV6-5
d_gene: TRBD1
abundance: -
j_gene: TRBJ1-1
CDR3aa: CASSWDSLNTEAFF
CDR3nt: TGTGCCAGCAGTTGGGACAGCCTGAACACTGAAGCTTTCTTT

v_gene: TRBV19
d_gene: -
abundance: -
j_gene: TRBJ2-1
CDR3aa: CASRQTYNEQFF
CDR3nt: TGTGCCAGTAGACAGACGTACAATGAGCAGTTCTTC

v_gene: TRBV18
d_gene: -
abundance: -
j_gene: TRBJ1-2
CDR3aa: CASSPPAAGGRPYGYTF
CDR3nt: TGTGCCAGCTCACCACCCGCGGCTGGGGGCAGGCCCTATGGCTACACCTTC

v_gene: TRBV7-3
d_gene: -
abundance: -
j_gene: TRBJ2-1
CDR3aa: CASSERQAGEQFF
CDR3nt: TGTGCCAGCAGCGAGCGTCAAGCGGGTGAGCAGTTCTTC

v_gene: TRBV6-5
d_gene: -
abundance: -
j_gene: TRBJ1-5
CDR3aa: CASSPRNNQPQHF
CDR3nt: TGTGCCAGCAGTCCGAGGAACAATCAGCCCCAGCATTTT

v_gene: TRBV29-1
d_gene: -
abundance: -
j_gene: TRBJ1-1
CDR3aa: CSVDRGHSNTEAFF
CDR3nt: TGCAGCGTTGATCGGGGACACTCGAACACTGAAGCTTTCTTT